This is a list of T cell receptor beta chains from one sample in a study of CD8+CD57+ T cells in acquired aplastic anemia. Via MiXCR, TCRdb re-called the reads, giving one row per CDR3 protein. Here the sample spans 160,000 or so distinct CDR3 sequences, 40% to 55% being singletons. Sequencing was carried out using sorted CD4+, CD8+, or CD8+CD57+ T cells (not recorded which) from PBMCs. The receptors come from a human donor with aplastic anemia. CDR3s leave out the opening cysteine and the closing phenylalanine or tryptophan. A D gene is named only where the DNA matches it firmly.

V gene	J gene	D gene	CDR3 protein
TRBV25-1	TRBJ2-2	TRBD1	ASTTGGGTGELF
TRBV7-3	TRBJ1-1	.	ASSLRAGAITTEAF
TRBV6-1	TRBJ1-1	.	ASTLDAGTNTEAF
TRBV24-1	TRBJ2-3	.	ATSKRGSTDTQY
TRBV5-6	TRBJ2-7	.	ASSTGQLGEQY
TRBV29-1	TRBJ2-7	TRBD1	SVPAGQGAYEQY
TRBV10-3	TRBJ1-2	TRBD1	AITRTGGDYGYT
TRBV9	TRBJ2-7	.	ASSAGEFADGPTYEQY
TRBV20-1	TRBJ1-1	.	SARVQGSTEAF
TRBV2	TRBJ1-2	.	ASKLPGALEYGYT
TRBV20-1	TRBJ2-5	.	SAPAKPGRETQY
TRBV12-3/TRBV12-4	TRBJ2-2	.	ASSFGGFTGELF
TRBV19	TRBJ2-2	TRBD1	ASSRSDRVGELF
TRBV25-1	TRBJ1-1	.	ASISRGMNTEAF
TRBV15	TRBJ1-2	.	ATSRERPSFYGYT
TRBV29-1	TRBJ2-6	.	SVEDRGGGAFGANVPT
TRBV18	TRBJ1-1	TRBD1	ASSTGGSEAF
TRBV14	TRBJ1-1	.	ASSQGTWEAF
TRBV7-9	TRBJ1-4	.	AWNSNEKLF
TRBV20-1	TRBJ1-2	.	SARVGMGGYT
TRBV11-3	TRBJ1-4	.	ASSGYRVEKLF
TRBV15	TRBJ2-1	.	ATSRGSSRYNEQF
TRBV29-1	TRBJ2-1	.	SPITGGLEQF
TRBV6-1	TRBJ1-5	.	ASSEQYSNQPQH
TRBV20-1	TRBJ1-1	.	SARDVAARIYEAF
TRBV7-3	TRBJ1-2	TRBD1	ASSTGQDGYT
TRBV7-8	TRBJ1-1	.	VVEIIAGSLNTEAF
TRBV20-1	TRBJ2-1	.	SANEGPGNNEQF
TRBV7-9	TRBJ2-5	.	ASSLLGQETQY
TRBV7-9	TRBJ2-5	.	AYEVAAYQETQH
TRBV4-1	TRBJ1-1	.	ASTQTPTGDTEAF
TRBV20-1	TRBJ2-7	.	SGGVSLVPYEQY
TRBV11-2	TRBJ1-3	.	ASSSQGSGSTIY